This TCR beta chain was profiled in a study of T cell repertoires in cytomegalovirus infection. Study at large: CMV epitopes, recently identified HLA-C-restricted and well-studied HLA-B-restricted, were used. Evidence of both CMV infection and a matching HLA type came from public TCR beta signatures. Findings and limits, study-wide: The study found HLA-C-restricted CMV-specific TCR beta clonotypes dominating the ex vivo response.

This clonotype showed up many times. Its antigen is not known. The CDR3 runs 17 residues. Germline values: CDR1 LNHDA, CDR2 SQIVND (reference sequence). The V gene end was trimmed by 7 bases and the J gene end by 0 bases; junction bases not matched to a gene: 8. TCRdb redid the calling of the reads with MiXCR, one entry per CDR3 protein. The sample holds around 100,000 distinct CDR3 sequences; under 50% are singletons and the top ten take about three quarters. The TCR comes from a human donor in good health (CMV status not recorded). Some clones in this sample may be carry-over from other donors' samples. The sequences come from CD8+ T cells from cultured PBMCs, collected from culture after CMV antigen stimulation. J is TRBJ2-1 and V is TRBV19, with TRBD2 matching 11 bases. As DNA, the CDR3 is TGTGCCAGTACGCCGGGACTAGCGGCCCTCTCCTACAATGAGCAGTTCTTC. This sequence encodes CASTPGLAALSYNEQFF.